The 25 T cell receptor beta chains below all came from one sample that was sequenced in a study of T cells after posttransplantation cyclophosphamide. The protocol was immunoSEQ multiplex PCR, while the TCRdb copy is restricted to in-frame clones and leaves out a portion. Among 9,500 to 14,000 clones listed, just over 90% were seen once. Treatment was busulfan-fludarabine conditioning, a marrow graft, and cyclophosphamide on days +3 and +4. The specimen was PBMCs, collected after allogeneic stem cell transplant with posttransplant cyclophosphamide. The receptors derive from a female patient in her 30s who received an allogeneic stem cell transplant from an unrelated donor, was CMV-positive, and had no GVHD. Some of the T cells might come from the graft donor.

The gene calls are TRBV9 and TRBJ1-6; tentative D call: TRBD1 (6 bases). Germline V gene lookup returns CDR1 SGDLS and CDR2 YYNGEE. V shed 4 bases and J shed 10 bases, with 21 bases lying between them. The CDR3 contains 16 residues. The CDR3 loop is CASSPGGGGARSPLHF. The CDR3 DNA is TGTGCCAGCAGCCCCGGCGGGGGGGGCGCGCGGTCACCCCTCCACTTT.

The chain links TRBV9 to TRBJ2-3; 9 nucleotides agree with TRBD2. The CDR3 extends over 19 amino acids. Trimming at V came to 6 bases and at J to 3 bases, leaving 20 bases not matched to a gene. Germline values: CDR1 SGDLS, CDR2 YYNGEE. The CDR3 DNA sequence: TGTGCCAGCACCTCTTTTGGGGGCCCCCTAGCGGGGCCAACAGATACGCAGTATTTT. Protein sequence: CASTSFGGPLAGPTDTQYF.

This clone was picked up one time. The chain combines TRBV18 with TRBJ1-6, with D uncertain. The ends were cut back, 2 bases at V and 4 bases at J, with 6 bases in the middle. This CDR3 has 14 residues. Germline lookup yields CDR1 KGHSH and CDR2 LQKENI. The CDR3: CASSPVQYNSPLHF. The CDR3 bases are TGTGCCAGCTCACCAGTACAGTATAATTCACCCCTCCACTTT.

The chain is built from TRBV6-5 and TRBJ2-7, with TRBD2 as a possible D gene (6 bases). Germline V gene data show CDR1 as MNHEY and CDR2 as SVGAGI. V lost 6 bases, J lost 5 bases, and 14 bases lay in between. This CDR3 has 13 residues. CDR3 in DNA: TGTGCCAGCAGGGAGGGGCGCTACGACGAGCAGTACTTC. This translates into CASREGRYDEQYF.

J is TRBJ2-7 and V is TRBV13, with TRBD1 matching 9 bases. V lost 0 bases and J lost 3; bases outside the gene matches: 3. Germline V gene lookup returns CDR1 PRHDT and CDR2 FYEKMQ (reference sequence). The CDR3 contains 15 residues. The CDR3 here is CASSLGTGGDYEQYF. The CDR3 DNA is TGTGCCAGCAGCTTAGGGACAGGGGGGGACTACGAGCAGTACTTC. The full variable domain, completed using reference TRBV13 and TRBJ2-7, is AAGVIQSPRHLIKEKRETATLKCYPIPRHDTVYWYQQGPGQDPQFLISFYEKMQSDKGSIPDRFSAQQFSDYHSELNMSSLELGDSALYFCASSLGTGGDYEQYFGPGTRLTVT.

Here the CDR3 reads CAWSGSYEQYF. DNA for the CDR3: TGTGCCTGGAGTGGGAGCTACGAGCAGTACTTC. This rearrangement joins TRBV30 to TRBJ2-7, with D unclear. The CDR3 has 11 amino acids. CDR1 is GTSNPN and CDR2 is SVGIG in the germline V gene (reference sequence). V lost 1 base, J lost 3 bases, and 4 bases lay in between.

This sequence joins TRBV10-1 and TRBJ2-7, with 10 bases lining up with TRBD2. The CDR3 extends over 16 amino acids. The junction had 7 bases not matched to a gene; V was cut back by 4 bases and J by 1 base. In germline, CDR1 is WNHNN, CDR2 SYGVQD (reference sequence). For the CDR3, the DNA is TGCGCCAGCAGTGCCTCACTAGCGGGGTCTTCCTACGAGCAGTACTTC. This codes for CASSASLAGSSYEQYF.

The chain links TRBV18 to TRBJ2-1; D is perhaps TRBD2 (6 bases). Trimming stripped 1 base from V and 5 bases from J, with 18 bases between. There are 17 residues in the CDR3. The germline CDR1 and CDR2 sequences are KGHSH and LQKENI. The CDR3: CASSPQVTGVPDNEQFF. The DNA of the CDR3 is TGTGCCAGCTCACCACAAGTCACGGGAGTGCCCGACAATGAGCAGTTCTTC.

The V call is TRBV27, the J call TRBJ2-5; a weak D match, TRBD2 (6 bases). The end of the DNA fits TRBJ2-7 better, so the J call may be wrong. Germline V lookup: CDR1 MNHEY, CDR2 SMNVEV (reference sequence). The CDR3 spans 16 residues. CDR3 DNA: TGTGCCAGCAGCCCAGACCTAGCGCGGGTTACCTACGAGCAGTACTTC. It translates to CASSPDLARVTYEQYF.

The V and J genes are TRBV30 and TRBJ2-2, with D perhaps TRBD2 (6 bases). The CDR3 is 17 residues long. Trimming cost V 0 bases and J 0 bases, with 14 bases left between them. The V gene's germline CDR1 is GTSNPN and CDR2 SVGIG (reference sequence). The CDR3 sequence is CAWSVQAGISNTGELFF. The CDR3 DNA reads TGTGCCTGGAGTGTACAAGCGGGCATCTCGAACACCGGGGAGCTGTTTTTT.

CDR3 nucleotides: TGCAGCGTTGTTTGGGCTACGAACACTGAAGCTTTCTTT. It yields the protein CSVVWATNTEAFF. V gene TRBV29-1 combines with J gene TRBJ1-1; D is unresolved. The germline V gene has CDR1 SQVTM and CDR2 ANQGSEA. The CDR3 runs to 13 residues. V was cut by 4 bases and J by 1 base, with 10 bases left in between.

In regard to this clone: Germline is not matched at one junction end, which may reflect a read error. The chain is built from TRBV5-1 and TRBJ1-6; possible D gene TRBD1, 5 bases. Germline values: CDR1 SGHRS, CDR2 YFSETQ. The CDR3 has 15 amino acids. The CDR3: CASSPGGVPNSPPHF. The CDR3 DNA reads as TGCGCCAGCAGCCCCGGGGGGGTTCCTAATTCACCCCCCCACTTT.

This clone came up a few times. The rearrangement joins TRBV6-1 to TRBJ1-1; D unresolved. In germline, CDR1 is MNHNS, CDR2 SASEGT. The CDR3 has 11 residues. V was shortened by 7 bases and J by 3 bases, with 6 bases between the two germline ends. This chain's CDR3 is CASTLDTEAFF. Here the CDR3 DNA reads TGTGCCAGCACCCTAGACACTGAAGCTTTCTTT.

The DNA for the CDR3 is TGTGCCACCAGCAGACTCCCTTTGGGACTAGCGGGATCGAAGAACTACGAGCAGTACTTC. Its protein product is CATSRLPLGLAGSKNYEQYF. This chain joins TRBV15 and TRBJ2-7; TRBD2 agrees at 13 bases. V trimming: 2 bases; J trimming: 3 bases; junction bases outside the gene matches: 16. CDR1 and CDR2 (germline): LNHNV, YYDKDF (reference sequence). The CDR3 consists of 20 residues.

The chain couples TRBV29-1 to TRBJ1-2, with 7 positions matching TRBD1. Trimming cost V 6 bases and J 5 bases; bases outside gene matches: 15. Germline assignment: CDR1 SQVTM and CDR2 ANQGSEA. The CDR3 runs 15 residues. The CDR3 loop reads CSVRDRHPSLYGYTF. The CDR3 DNA reads TGCAGCGTACGGGACAGACACCCAAGCCTTTATGGCTACACCTTC.

The V call is TRBV7-6, the J call TRBJ2-1; no reliable D call. Trimming shortened V by 2 bases and J by 1 base, and 15 bases separated the two germline ends. CDR3 length: 17 residues. Germline V CDR1 and CDR2: SGHVS, FNYEAQ. DNA of the CDR3: TGTGCCAGCAGCTTACCCCCCGATCTAGTATCCTACAATGAGCAGTTCTTC. It codes for CASSLPPDLVSYNEQFF.

CDR3 in DNA: TGTGCCAGCATACAGGACCGAGGCAATGAGCAGTTCTTC. It encodes CASIQDRGNEQFF. V and J are TRBV2 and TRBJ2-1; a possible D gene is TRBD1 (5 bases). This CDR3 contains 13 residues. Germline V gives CDR1 SNHLY, CDR2 FYNNEI. The ends were cut back, 7 bases at V and 6 bases at J, with 13 bases in the middle.

The CDR3 coding sequence is TGCGCCAGCAGCCAAGATTATGCGGGACTAGTGGGCCTAGGGGTCTACGAGCAGTACTTC. Translating gives CASSQDYAGLVGLGVYEQYF. The chain links TRBV4-1 to TRBJ2-7; 8 positions agree with TRBD2. Trimming at V came to 0 bases and at J to 3 bases, leaving 19 bases not matched to a gene. This CDR3 is 20 amino acids long. The germline CDR1 and CDR2 sequences are MGHRA and YSYEKL.

This clone occurred once. The gene calls are TRBV11-2 and TRBJ1-2; TRBD1 matches at 7 bases. V lost 1 base and J lost 4; bases outside the gene matches: 3. The V gene's germline CDR1 is SGHAT and CDR2 FQNNGV. CDR3 length equals 14 residues. CDR3 loop: CASSLGQGIYGYTF. DNA for the CDR3: TGTGCCAGCAGCTTAGGACAGGGTATCTATGGCTACACCTTC.

V gene TRBV19 combines with J gene TRBJ1-1; the match to TRBD1 covers 7 bases. The CDR3 length is 16 residues. Trimming took 6 bases from V and 3 from J; bases not matched to a gene: 13. The V gene's germline CDR1 is LNHDA and CDR2 SQIVND (reference sequence). This CDR3 is CASSLRGAGTYTEAFF. The CDR3 DNA reads as TGTGCCAGTAGCCTCAGGGGGGCCGGAACCTACACTGAAGCTTTCTTT.

J is TRBJ1-4 and V is TRBV30; 7 bases fit TRBD1. This CDR3 is 16 amino acids long. V trimming: 3 bases; J trimming: 5 bases; junction bases outside the gene matches: 12. CDR1 is GTSNPN and CDR2 is SVGIG in the germline V gene (reference sequence). The CDR3 loop is CAWRYTYRGQNEKLFF. The CDR3 coding sequence is TGTGCCTGGAGATATACCTACAGGGGCCAGAATGAAAAACTGTTTTTT.

The chain couples TRBV28 to TRBJ1-1, with D possibly being TRBD1 (6 bases). Trimming removed 2 bases at V and 3 bases at J, with 10 bases between. This CDR3 contains 14 residues. Germline CDR1 is MDHEN and CDR2 is SYDVKM. This CDR3 reads CASSLLGGDTEAFF. The CDR3 DNA follows: TGTGCCAGCAGTTTACTAGGGGGTGACACTGAAGCTTTCTTT. Filled out from reference TRBV28 and TRBJ1-1, the complete variable domain reads DVKVTQSSRYLVKRTGEKVFLECVQDMDHENMFWYRQDPGLGLRLIYFSYDVKMKEKGDIPEGYSVSREKKERFSLILESASTNQTSMYLCASSLLGGDTEAFFGQGTRLTVV.

The genes are TRBV7-2 and TRBJ2-1; D call uncertain. Trimming stripped 5 bases from V and 8 bases from J, with 13 bases between. CDR3 length: 13 residues. Germline V CDR1 and CDR2: SGHTA, FQGNSA. For the CDR3, the DNA is TGTGCCAGCAGCCGGAGTGGCGTTCATGAGCAGTTCTTC. Amino acids: CASSRSGVHEQFF.

The chain joins TRBV18 to TRBJ1-1; 7 bases agree with TRBD1. The J segment lost 1 base and the V segment lost 3 bases, leaving 8 bases of the junction unmatched. Germline V lookup: CDR1 KGHSH, CDR2 LQKENI. This CDR3 contains 16 residues. CDR3 in amino acids: CASSPLTGPQNTEAFF. The CDR3 DNA sequence: TGTGCCAGCTCACCTCTGACAGGGCCACAGAACACTGAAGCTTTCTTT. Combining the CDR3 with reference TRBV18 and TRBJ1-1 gives the whole variable domain NAGVMQNPRHLVRRRGQEARLRCSPMKGHSHVYWYRQLPEEGLKFMVYLQKENIIDESGMPKERFSAEFPKEGPSILRIQQVVRGDSAAYFCASSPLTGPQNTEAFFGQGTRLTVV.

CDR3 coding DNA: TGTGCCACCCAGCAGGTTACTAATGAAAAACTGTTTTTT. Translating it yields CATQQVTNEKLFF. The chain combines TRBV10-3 with TRBJ1-4; no clear D. The CDR3 runs 13 residues. Per the germline V gene, CDR1 is ENHRY and CDR2 is SYGVKD. V was cut by 10 bases and J by 2 bases, with 11 bases left in between.